The entry below gives a single TCR beta chain sequence along with its context. Its antigen target is currently unknown. No base quality information exists; no much larger clone differs at one position. The immunoSEQ Assay was the method used to sequence TCRbeta CDR3 regions. After extraction, genomic DNA underwent amplification by bias-controlled multiplex PCR, followed by high-throughput sequencing. The source study handled its data this way. To quantify the absolute abundance of every unique TCRbeta CDR3 region, sequences were collapsed and filtered. T cell fraction was estimated by normalizing TCRbeta template counts to usable DNA, with usable DNA measured through amplification of reference genes found in all nucleated cells. Repertoire TCRs were annotated as SARS-CoV-2-specific by exact matching of V gene, CDR3 amino acid sequence and J gene to a known reactive TCR set. MIRA supplied the reference SARS-CoV-2 TCR set, which was filtered for enrichment in COVID-19-positive ImmuneCODE repertoires so that public or cross-reactive TCRs were removed. Using the MIRA antigens, annotated TCRs were further analysed by specific ORF or by position within an ORF. Breadth was defined as annotated unique rearrangements over total unique productive rearrangements; depth was the summed frequency of those rearrangements. Two-sided Wilcoxon rank-sum tests were used to compare TCR breadth between groups. The clones in this table, taken by TCRdb from immuneACCESS, are in-frame only. Not every clone is retained; where verified, under half of the shortfall comes from an unresolved V gene, and the cause of the rest is unknown. For V, J and clone size, that table is used; D and trimming come from the DNA. This sample is represented by roughly 500,000 clones; roughly nine tenths of them were singletons. Around 2.5% of the sample comes from the top ten.

The sample's treatment or condition label, decoded: over 15 received Ad26.COV2.S at low or high dose, single or two shots; about 5 received placebo; per-sample allocation not given. Repertoires of vaccine and placebo recipients were sequenced from samples collected on day 63 after the first injection. In Cohort 1b, 25 adults aged 18-55 years were enrolled at a single site in Boston, USA, between 29 July and 7 August 2020. Ad26.COV2.S consisted of a replication-incompetent adenovirus type 26 vector by which a prefusion-stabilized SARS-CoV-2 spike protein from the original Wuhan strain was expressed. This sample is part of a study of Ad26.COV2.S vaccination and SARS-CoV-2 variants (dated by TCRdb to 2020 to 2023). Regarding the complete study: Donors in the vaccine arm were drawn from COV1001, a multicentre, randomized, double-blind, placebo-controlled phase I-IIa trial testing Ad26.COV2.S in healthy adults. Ad26.COV2.S was administered intramuscularly at a dose of 5x10^10 or 1x10^11 viral particles, either as one shot or as two shots given 56 days apart. Investigators remained blinded to trial group allocation during experiments and outcome assessment. The TCR-sequenced set comprised approximately 32 samples: approximately 19 Ad26.COV2.S vaccine recipients, 5 placebo recipients and 8 SARS-CoV-2 convalescent individuals. Sequencing of the TCRbeta repertoire served to evaluate the specificity and breadth of SARS-CoV-2-reactive T cell receptors following Ad26.COV2.S vaccination. Trial participants were randomized into five groups of five: low-dose or high-dose Ad26.COV2.S given once or twice, or placebo on both occasions.

What the study reported, not specific to this receptor: The authors noted that total T cell responses may have been underestimated by the TCR breadth and depth analyses. Non-spike TCR breadth was comparable between vaccine and placebo recipients, consistent with the vaccine containing only spike. Compared with placebo recipients, Ad26.COV2.S recipients showed higher spike-specific TCR breadth (P = 0.0014). After vaccination, substantial breadth of spike-specific CD8+ and CD4+ T cell responses was reported. The study was not powered to compare responses between vaccine doses or regimens.

The sequence was obtained from a person between 18 and 60 years old who received the Ad26.COV2.S COVID-19 vaccine or a placebo. The specimen was peripheral blood, collected in a trial of Ad26.COV2.S vaccine versus placebo.

The CDR3 region: CASSEGRRQSGGYEQYF. The nucleotide sequence is given as TGTGCCAGCAGTGAAGGTAGGCGGCAGTCCGGAGGCTACGAGCAGTACTTC. Recombination connected TRBV6-1 to TRBJ2-7; tentative D gene TRBD2, with 5 bases matching. Via the germline V gene, CDR1 is MNHNS and CDR2 SASEGT. Reading from cysteine to phenylalanine, the CDR3 counts 17 amino acids. CDR3 DNA is the only sequence kept; it has 51 bases, read in frame from the first base. V loses 1 base of germline sequence and J loses 3 bases, and the interval between the two ends is 19 bases.